The 27 T cell receptor beta chains below come from one sample, sequenced in a study of blood T cells in healthy people across ages. It was with a sample-barcoded 5' primer and a J-beta primer mix that a second PCR of roughly 7 to 12 cycles was run. TCRdb re-derived calls from the 5' RACE reads in MiXCR, one entry per CDR3 protein. The top ten hold around a sixth of the sample, which has some 900,000 distinct CDR3 sequences, around 28% seen once. The sequencing sample was made of blood. Receptor source: a woman older than 75 in good health.

This clonotype showed up many times. The chain couples TRBV20-1 to TRBJ1-2; maybe TRBD1 (5 bases). The CDR3 contains 13 residues. Germline V lookup: CDR1 DFQATT, CDR2 SNEGSKA (reference sequence). V was clipped by 3 bases and J by 6 bases, with 14 bases between them. The CDR3 sequence is CSASLGTRDGYTF. The CDR3 coding sequence is TGCAGTGCTAGTCTTGGGACGAGAGATGGCTACACCTTC.

In this sample, this clonotype turned up many times. The chain couples TRBV15 to TRBJ2-1; 7 bases agree with TRBD1. This CDR3 has 16 amino acids. The trim removed 0 bases at V and 2 bases at J, leaving 4 bases unmatched. Germline assignment: CDR1 LNHNV and CDR2 YYDKDF (reference sequence). The CDR3 DNA is TGTGCCACCAGCAGAGACTTGGGACAGCCCTACAATGAGCAGTTCTTC. This gives the protein CATSRDLGQPYNEQFF.

This clonotype was seen only once. A read error may explain this, as a much larger clone is one base away. The DNA for the CDR3 is TGTGCCAGCAGCTGTGGCAGGGCCCAAGAGACCCAGTGCTTC. Protein product: CASSCGRAQETQCF. The V gene is TRBV11-2, the J gene TRBJ2-5; weak D call: TRBD1 (5 bases). Looked up from germline, CDR1 is SGHAT and CDR2 is FQNNGV. This CDR3 has 14 residues.

This clonotype appeared a few times. Compared with germline, one end of the junction differs, possibly owing to a read error. V is TRBV15 and J is TRBJ2-2; a weak D match, TRBD1 (6 bases). This CDR3 is 16 amino acids long. The V gene's germline CDR1 is LNHNV and CDR2 YYDKDF (reference sequence). The chain's CDR3 is CATSTILQGRTGERFF. CDR3 sequence (DNA): TGTGCCACCAGCACGATACTACAGGGAAGGACCGGGGAGCGGTTTTTT.

This clonotype was recorded many times. The chain carries TRBV20-1 and TRBJ2-1, with D possibly being TRBD1 (5 bases). The V gene lost 0 bases and the J gene lost 7 bases, with 16 bases spanning the gap. Germline CDR1 and CDR2: DFQATT and SNEGSKA (reference sequence). The CDR3 extends over 15 amino acids. CDR3 in DNA: TGCAGTGCTAGAGATCTCGTCAGGGATGAAAATGAGCAGTTCTTC. This gives the protein CSARDLVRDENEQFF.

The chain joins TRBV28 to TRBJ1-5; 11 bases are a match to TRBD1. This CDR3 has 14 amino acids. The V gene's germline CDR1 is MDHEN and CDR2 SYDVKM. Trimming removed 6 bases from V and 5 bases from J; junction bases left unmatched: 3. CDR3 DNA: TGTGCCAGCAGAAGGACAGGGGGCTATCAGCCCCAGCATTTT. Its protein is CASRRTGGYQPQHF.

This clonotype has only a few counts. The gene calls are TRBV3-1 and TRBJ2-5, with 8 bases matching TRBD2. Looked up from germline, CDR1 is LGHDT and CDR2 is YNNKEL (reference sequence). The CDR3 contains 14 residues. Trimming at V came to 1 base and at J to 4 bases, leaving 2 bases not matched to a gene. CDR3 amino acids: CASSQAGGAETQYF. The CDR3, as DNA: TGTGCCAGCAGCCAAGCCGGGGGGGCAGAGACCCAGTACTTC.

This chain links TRBV20-1 with TRBJ2-2, with 7 bases lining up with TRBD1. J gave up 1 base and V 0 bases, and 5 bases lay outside the gene matches. The CDR3 length is 16 residues. Per germline, CDR1 DFQATT and CDR2 SNEGSKA (reference sequence). For the CDR3, the DNA is TGCAGTGCTAGAGATAGCAGGACAGGGAACACCGGGGAGCTGTTTTTT. As protein: CSARDSRTGNTGELFF.

The J gene is TRBJ2-5, the V gene TRBV12-5, with D unresolved. Trimming took off 3 bases at V and 5 bases at J, with 1 base between the two ends. This CDR3 is 10 amino acids long. The germline gives CDR1 LGHNT, CDR2 FRNRAP. The DNA of the CDR3 is TGTGCTAGTGGTTTTGAGACCCAGTACTTC. Translating it yields CASGFETQYF.

In the case of this clonotype: Given a much more abundant clone one base away, this may be a read error. The chain recombines TRBV24-1 with TRBJ2-5; possibly TRBD2 for D (5 bases). The ends were cut back, 2 bases at V and 11 bases at J, with 26 bases in the middle. The V gene's germline CDR1 is KGHDR and CDR2 SFDVKD. The CDR3 has 17 amino acids. CDR3 amino acids: CATSDYPPSSSYNEQYF. The CDR3 coding sequence is TGTGCCACCAGTGATTACCCCCCTTCTAGCTCCTACAATGAGCAGTACTTC.

This clonotype was seen ten or more times. The chain links TRBV5-4 to TRBJ1-2, with TRBD1 identical over 11 bases. This CDR3 comprises 14 residues. J was trimmed by 8 bases and V by 3 bases; bases with no gene match: 6. The germline V gene has CDR1 SGHNT and CDR2 YYREEE (reference sequence). The CDR3, as DNA: TGTGCCAGCAGCTACGGACAGGGGGCGCGGGGCTACACCTTC. Protein sequence: CASSYGQGARGYTF. The full variable domain, its missing parts supplied by reference TRBV5-4 and TRBJ1-2, is ETGVTQSPTHLIKTRGQQVTLRCSSQSGHNTVSWYQQALGQGPQFIFQYYREEENGRGNFPPRFSGLQFPNYSSELNVNALELDDSALYLCASSYGQGARGYTFGSGTRLTVV.

This clonotype occurred many times. This may be a read error: a much more frequent sequence differs by one nucleotide. The J gene is TRBJ2-3, the V gene TRBV7-9; TRBD2 matches at 13 bases. The CDR3 totals 16 residues. The V and J ends lost 5 bases and 1 base, in that order; junction bases with no gene match: 3. Germline assignment: CDR1 SEHNR and CDR2 FQNEAQ (reference sequence). The CDR3 DNA sequence: TGTGCCAGCAGCCAGGGACTAGCGGGGCGCACAGATACGCAGTATTTT. Encoded protein: CASSQGLAGRTDTQYF.

This clonotype occurred a few times. V is TRBV11-2 and J is TRBJ2-4; 9 nucleotides agree with TRBD1. The CDR3 sequence is 14 residues long. Trimming removed 2 bases from V and 6 bases from J; junction bases left unmatched: 2. Germline V lookup: CDR1 SGHAT, CDR2 FQNNGV. CDR3 loop: CASSLTDRGNIQYF. DNA for the CDR3: TGTGCCAGCAGCTTAACGGACAGGGGAAACATTCAGTACTTC.

This chain uses TRBV20-1 with TRBJ2-3; D assignment may be TRBD1 or TRBD2 (5 bases each). CDR1 and CDR2 from the germline V gene are DFQATT and SNEGSKA (reference sequence). The ends were cut back, 5 bases at V and 6 bases at J, with 15 bases in the middle. The CDR3 consists of 13 residues. The CDR3: CSAPPTGTDTQYF. CDR3 DNA sequence: TGCAGTGCTCCTCCGACTGGGACGGATACGCAGTATTTT.

The table lists this clonotype with many counts. V and J are TRBV20-1 and TRBJ2-1, with D perhaps being TRBD1 or TRBD2 (5 bases each). V was pared by 5 bases and J by 3 bases, with 11 bases between. This CDR3 has 13 amino acids. In germline, CDR1 is DFQATT, CDR2 SNEGSKA (reference sequence). Written as DNA, the CDR3 is TGCAGTGCTTACCCGGGACGCTACAATGAGCAGTTCTTC. It specifies CSAYPGRYNEQFF.

This clonotype showed up just once. The chain has TRBV20-1 and TRBJ1-1; D is uncertain. The CDR3 extends over 13 amino acids. Looked up from germline, CDR1 is DFQATT and CDR2 is SNEGSKA (reference sequence). V was cut by 3 bases and J by 2 bases, with 10 bases left in between. CDR3 DNA: TGCAGTGCTAGTGGGCCAGCAAACACTGAAGCTTTCTTT. Translated: CSASGPANTEAFF.

About this clonotype: A much larger clone sits a single nucleotide away, making a read error possible. This chain connects TRBV15 to TRBJ2-5; D tentatively reads TRBD1 or TRBD2 (5 bases each). This CDR3 has 12 residues. The V and J ends lost 4 bases and 11 bases respectively, with 14 bases between them. Germline V gene data show CDR1 as LNHNV and CDR2 as YYDKDF (reference sequence). CDR3 sequence: CATSKDTGRQYF. CDR3 DNA sequence: TGTGCCACCAGCAAAGACACGGGGCGGCAGTACTTC. Drawing the rest from reference TRBV15 and TRBJ2-5, the complete variable domain is DAMVIQNPRYQVTQFGKPVTLSCSQTLNHNVMYWYQQKSSQAPKLLFHYYDKDFNNEADTPDNFQSRRPNTSFCFLDIRSPGLGDTAMYLCATSKDTGRQYFGPGTRLLVL.

Many counts were recorded for this clonotype. The chain combines TRBV2 with TRBJ2-7; D is possibly TRBD2 (5 bases). The CDR3 has 14 residues. V was clipped by 7 bases and J by 0 bases, with 13 bases between them. Germline V gene sequence: CDR1 SNHLY, CDR2 FYNNEI. This CDR3 reads CASIREASSYEQYF. The CDR3 DNA sequence: TGTGCCAGCATTCGGGAAGCGAGCTCCTACGAGCAGTACTTC. The whole variable domain, filled in from reference TRBV2 and TRBJ2-7, reads EPEVTQTPSHQVTQMGQEVILRCVPISNHLYFYWYRQILGQKVEFLVSFYNNEISEKSEIFDDQFSVERPDGSNFTLKIRSTKLEDSAMYFCASIREASSYEQYFGPGTRLTVT.

V gene TRBV12-3 or TRBV12-4 combines with J gene TRBJ2-3; D ambiguous. This CDR3 has 13 residues. With 4 bases removed from V and 0 bases from J, the gap between germline ends came to 5 bases. CDR3 in DNA: TGTGCCAGCAGTTCCAAAAGCACAGATACGCAGTATTTT. This codes for CASSSKSTDTQYF.

V usage is TRBV2 and J usage is TRBJ2-7, with D unresolved. CDR1 and CDR2 from the germline V gene are SNHLY and FYNNEI. The CDR3 is 11 amino acids. The ends were cut back, 10 bases at V and 9 bases at J, with 16 bases in the middle. The DNA for the CDR3 is TGTGCCACGACACTAACAGCCGTGCAGTACTTC. Translation: CATTLTAVQYF. Using reference TRBV2 and TRBJ2-7 for the parts outside the CDR3, the full variable domain is EPEVTQTPSHQVTQMGQEVILRCVPISNHLYFYWYRQILGQKVEFLVSFYNNEISEKSEIFDDQFSVERPDGSNFTLKIRSTKLEDSAMYFCATTLTAVQYFGPGTRLTVT.

At least ten counts were recorded for this clonotype. The genes are TRBV6-4 and TRBJ2-7; weak D call: TRBD1 (7 bases). Looked up from germline, CDR1 is MRHNA and CDR2 is SNTAGT. V lost 2 bases to trimming and J lost 3 bases, with 11 bases between them. CDR3 length equals 14 residues. The DNA for the CDR3 is TGTGCCAGCAGTGACAGGGGGGACAGCTACGAGCAGTACTTC. Translation: CASSDRGDSYEQYF.

In its sample, this clonotype was seen a few times. V usage is TRBV2 and J usage is TRBJ1-2; possible D gene TRBD1, 6 bases. CDR3 length: 14 residues. The V and J ends lost 3 bases and 7 bases respectively, with 15 bases between them. The V gene's germline CDR1 is SNHLY and CDR2 FYNNEI. In DNA form, the CDR3 reads TGTGCCAGCAGTGATCAGGGGCGCACAGCTGGCTACACCTTC. Protein product: CASSDQGRTAGYTF.

The chain has TRBV5-1 and TRBJ2-3; D remains unclear. Trimming removed 1 base at V and 0 bases at J, with 12 bases between. This CDR3 region has 16 residues. Germline V gene data show CDR1 as SGHRS and CDR2 as YFSETQ. The CDR3 nucleotides read TGCGCCAGCAGCTTGACAGCTTCAATTAGCACAGATACGCAGTATTTT. Its protein product is CASSLTASISTDTQYF.

As to this clonotype: This may come from a read error, since a much larger clone is one base off. V gene TRBV10-1 combines with J gene TRBJ2-5; 10 bases line up with TRBD2. The DNA matches TRBJ2-7 better at its end, which makes the J call doubtful. This CDR3 spans 14 amino acids. In germline, CDR1 is WNHNN, CDR2 SYGVQD (reference sequence). CDR3: CASSGSGGRYEQYF. DNA for the CDR3: TGCGCCAGCAGTGGTAGCGGGGGGAGATACGAGCAGTACTTC.

J is TRBJ1-2 and V is TRBV30; D is ambiguous. The CDR3 contains 15 residues. Trimming took off 4 bases at V and 0 bases at J, with 15 bases between the two ends. Per the germline V gene, CDR1 is GTSNPN and CDR2 is SVGIG (reference sequence). The CDR3, as DNA: TGTGCCTGGACGCCCCTAACGGGGACTAACTATGGCTACACCTTC. Residues: CAWTPLTGTNYGYTF.

Ten or more counts support this clonotype. V is TRBV15 and J is TRBJ1-2; D uncertain. Germline-derived CDR1 and CDR2 are LNHNV and YYDKDF (reference sequence). Trimming took off 4 bases at V and 0 bases at J, with 18 bases between the two ends. This CDR3 contains 17 residues. CDR3 nucleotides: TGTGCCACCAGCACTCTCAAAGAGGACTCTCCTAACTATGGCTACACCTTC. Translated, it gives CATSTLKEDSPNYGYTF.

The chain joins TRBV7-9 to TRBJ2-1, with 13 bases matching TRBD2. Per the germline V gene, CDR1 is SEHNR and CDR2 is FQNEAQ (reference sequence). V was pared by 4 bases and J by 7 bases, with 7 bases of the junction left unmatched. The CDR3 spans 16 residues. CDR3 residues: CASSSRLAGGLNEQFF. CDR3 nucleotide sequence: TGTGCCAGCAGCTCCAGACTAGCGGGAGGTCTAAATGAGCAGTTCTTC.